The sequence of this TCR beta chain was determined in a study of blood T cell repertoires in COVID-19. The table came from immunoSEQ multiplex PCR; TCRdb's copy has only in-frame clones and leaves some out. Of about 36,000 clones listed, approximately 86% are singletons. Germline V gene lookup returns CDR1 SGHDT and CDR2 YYEEEE. The V segment lost 5 bases and the J segment 6 bases; nucleotides outside the gene matches: 8. The CDR3 spans 14 residues. The clonotype originates from a man aged 55 to 70 with acute or convalescent COVID-19. The chain employs TRBV5-6 and TRBJ1-2, with TRBD1 matching 9 bases. Source material: peripheral blood. CDR3 in amino acids: CASSPVGQGHGYTF. The CDR3 coding sequence is TGTGCCAGCAGTCCGGTGGGACAGGGTCATGGCTACACCTTC.